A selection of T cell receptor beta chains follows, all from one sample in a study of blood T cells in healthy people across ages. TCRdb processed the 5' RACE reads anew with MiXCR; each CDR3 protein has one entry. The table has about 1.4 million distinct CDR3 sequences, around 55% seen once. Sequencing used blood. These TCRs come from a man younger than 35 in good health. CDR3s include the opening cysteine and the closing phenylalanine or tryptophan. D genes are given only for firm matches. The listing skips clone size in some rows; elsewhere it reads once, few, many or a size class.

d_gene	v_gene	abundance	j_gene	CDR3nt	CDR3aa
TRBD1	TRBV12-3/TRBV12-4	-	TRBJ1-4	TGTGCCAGCCGACAGGTTGACAGGGCAAATGGAAAACTGTTTTTT	CASRQVDRANGKLFF
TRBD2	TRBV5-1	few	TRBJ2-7	TGCGCCAGCAGCTTCATGACAGCGGGGGACGAGCAGTACTTC	CASSFMTAGDEQYF
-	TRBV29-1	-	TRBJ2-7	TGCAGCGCCTCCCGGGACTTATACAATGAGCAGTACTTC	CSASRDLYNEQYF
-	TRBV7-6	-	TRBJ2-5	TGTGCCAGCAGCTCGATTGCAGACCTCCAAGAGACCCAGTACTTC	CASSSIADLQETQYF
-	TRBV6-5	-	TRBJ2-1	TGTGCCAGCAGTTACTCGGGTGGGGGCGATGAGCAGTTCTTC	CASSYSGGGDEQFF
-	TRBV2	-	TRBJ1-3	TGTGCCAGCACGGAGGGTCCTGGAAACACCATATATTTT	CASTEGPGNTIYF
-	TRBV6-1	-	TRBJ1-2	TGTGCCAGCTTGGACTTTAACTATGGCTACACCTTC	CASLDFNYGYTF
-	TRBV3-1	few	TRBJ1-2	TGTGCCAGCAGCCAAGAGGGGGGGGCTGGTGGTCTAAGTGGCTACACCTTC	CASSQEGGAGGLSGYTF
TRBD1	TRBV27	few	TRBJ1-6	TGTGCCAGCAGTACCGGGACAGGGCTATCCTATAATTCACCCCTCCACTTT	CASSTGTGLSYNSPLHF
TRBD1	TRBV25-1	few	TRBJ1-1	TGTGCCAGCAGTTGGGCAGGGGGACGGACTGAAGCTTTCTTT	CASSWAGGRTEAFF
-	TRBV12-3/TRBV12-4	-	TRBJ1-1	TGTGCCAGCAGTTTAGTCCGGACGAACACTGAAGCTTTCTTT	CASSLVRTNTEAFF
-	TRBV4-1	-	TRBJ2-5	TGCGCCAGCAGCCGGAACACGGCAGAGACCCAGTACTTC	CASSRNTAETQYF
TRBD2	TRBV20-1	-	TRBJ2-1	TGCAGTGCTACAAAACCAAGACTAGCGGGGTCGCCCTACAATGAGCAGTTCTTC	CSATKPRLAGSPYNEQFF
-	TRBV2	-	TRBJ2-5	TGTGCCAGCGCTGCCGACAACCAAGAGACCCAGTACTTC	CASAADNQETQYF
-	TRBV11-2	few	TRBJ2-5	TGTGCCAGCAGCCCTCTAATCGTAGGGGAGACCCAGTACTTC	CASSPLIVGETQYF
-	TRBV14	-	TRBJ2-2	TGTGCCAGCAGCCACCGGGCAGGGCGGAACACCGGGGAGCTGTTTTTT	CASSHRAGRNTGELFF
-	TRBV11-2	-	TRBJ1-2	TGTGCCAGCAGCTTGCAGGTCCGAGGGGGAGGCTACACCTTC	CASSLQVRGGGYTF
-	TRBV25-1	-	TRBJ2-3	TGTGCCAGCAACCGCGTTGGGGGTACAGATACGCAGTATTTT	CASNRVGGTDTQYF
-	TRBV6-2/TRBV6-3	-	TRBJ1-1	TGTGCCAGCATCAGGAACACTGAAGCTTTCTTT	CASIRNTEAFF
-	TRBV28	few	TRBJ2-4	TGTGCCAGCAGTCTAGACGAAAACATTCAGTACTTC	CASSLDENIQYF
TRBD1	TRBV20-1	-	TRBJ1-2	TGCAGTGCTAGAGGAGCGCGGACAGGGCCCGACTATGGCTACACCTTC	CSARGARTGPDYGYTF
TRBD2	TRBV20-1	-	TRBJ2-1	TGCAGTGCCCTTACGGGCGGGAGGGCCCCCCACAATGAGCAGTTCTTC	CSALTGGRAPHNEQFF
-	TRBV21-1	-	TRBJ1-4	TGTGCCAGCAGAAAGACCACCGGAGGAAAACTGTTTTTT	CASRKTTGGKLFF
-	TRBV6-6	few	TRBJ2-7	TGTGCCAGCATCGGACAGACGAGCGAGCAGTACTTC	CASIGQTSEQYF
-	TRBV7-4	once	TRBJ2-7	TGTGCCAGCCAACCTCGGCCCAGGGCCTACGAGCAGTACTTC	CASQPRPRAYEQYF
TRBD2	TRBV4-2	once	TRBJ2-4	TGTGCCAGCAGCCAAGACGTCGGCGGGGGGGCTCTAGCCAAAAACATTCAGTACTTC	CASSQDVGGGALAKNIQYF
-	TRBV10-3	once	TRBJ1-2	TGTGCCATCAGTGAAGGAAATGGCTACACCTTC	CAISEGNGYTF
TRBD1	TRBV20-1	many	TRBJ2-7	TGCAGTGCTAGAACAGGGGGCGAATTATACGAGCAGTACTTC	CSARTGGELYEQYF
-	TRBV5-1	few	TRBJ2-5	TGCGCCAGCAGCGTGGAAATCACGGAGACCCAGTACTTC	CASSVEITETQYF
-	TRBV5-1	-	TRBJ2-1	TGCGCCAGCAGCTTGTTGCTAGCCCCGAGAACCGAGAATGAGCAGTTCTTC	CASSLLLAPRTENEQFF
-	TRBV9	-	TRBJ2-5	TGTGCCAGCAGCGTAGACCTGGCCGGGACCCAGTACTTC	CASSVDLAGTQYF
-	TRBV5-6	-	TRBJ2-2	TGTGCCAGCAGCTTGGTAGTAATCACCGGGGAGCTGTTTTTT	CASSLVVITGELFF